What follows is one TCR beta chain and its context. These data belong to a study of beta chain features in type 1 diabetes. The isolated RNA, all of it, was reverse transcribed, so expressed TCRB transcripts were what got sequenced. Generated by immunoSEQ multiplex PCR, the TCRdb table keeps only in-frame clones and is missing some. The sample carries 970,000 or so clones, about a sixth recorded once. Deletions cut 5 bases from V and 3 bases from J, with 17 bases between. The CDR3 totals 15 residues. Germline-derived CDR1 and CDR2 are MNHEY and SVGAGI. The rearrangement links TRBV6-5 to TRBJ2-7, with TRBD1 as a possible D gene (6 bases). This receptor was identified in a woman aged 18-29 years in good health. The sample was naive CD4+ T cells from blood. In DNA form, the CDR3 reads TGTGCCAGCAGTAGAGGCAGGGGTAGGTTCTACGAGCAGTACTTC. This encodes CASSRGRGRFYEQYF.